The 25 T cell receptor beta chains below all came from one sample that was sequenced in a study of CD8+CD57+ T cells in acquired aplastic anemia listed by TCRdb under 2018. Sequencer: Illumina HiSeq 2000. Profiling of TCR beta VDJ combinations and CDR3 sequences used genomic DNA as the template. TCRdb reworked the public reads: Q25 trimming with fastp, MiXCR clone assembly, productive beta chains retained. Every entry covers one CDR3 protein and lists the most common genes and DNA from its rows. This sample lists roughly 420,000 distinct CDR3 sequences; around 68% were detected once. Jointly, the top ten make up 4% of the sample. Material: sorted CD4+, CD8+, or CD8+CD57+ T cells (not recorded which) from PBMCs. Receptors were obtained from a human donor in good health, serving as a control.

The chain uses TRBV6-5 and TRBJ1-1, with TRBD1 matching 9 bases. Looked up from germline, CDR1 is MNHEY and CDR2 is SVGAGI. There are 15 residues in the CDR3. V was clipped by 6 bases and J by 3 bases; unmatched bases: 8. For the CDR3, the DNA is TGTGCCAGCAGGCCCGCCGGGACAGGGCACACTGAAGCTTTCTTT. It translates to CASRPAGTGHTEAFF.

This clonotype was counted between two and nine times. The chain links TRBV20-1 to TRBJ2-7, with D tentatively TRBD1 (6 bases). V was shortened by 0 bases and J by 6 bases, with 18 bases between the two germline ends. The CDR3 extends over 15 amino acids. The germline gives CDR1 DFQATT, CDR2 SNEGSKA (reference sequence). The CDR3: CSARDFGTFRGEQYF. Here the CDR3 DNA reads TGCAGTGCTAGAGATTTCGGGACATTCCGGGGCGAGCAGTACTTC.

The rearrangement links TRBV5-5 to TRBJ2-7; unclear D gene. From germline, CDR1 is SGHKS and CDR2 YYEKEE (reference sequence). Trimming removed 3 bases at V and 0 bases at J, with 10 bases between. The CDR3 consists of 14 residues. The CDR3 DNA follows: TGTGCCAGCAGCTCACAGCTGACCTCCTACGAGCAGTACGTC. Its protein is CASSSQLTSYEQYV.

On this clonotype: One end of the junction is discordant with germline, which a read error may explain. This chain connects TRBV7-8 to TRBJ1-6; D remains ambiguous. This CDR3 region has 14 residues. From germline, CDR1 is SGHVS and CDR2 FQNEAQ. In nucleotides, the CDR3 is TGCGCCAGCAGTCACACGGGCACTAATTCAACCACCGACTTT. Translating gives CASSHTGTNSTTDF.

The chain is built from TRBV20-1 and TRBJ1-5, with D maybe TRBD1 (5 bases). The V end was cut by 3 bases, the J end by 11 bases, with 17 bases between. This CDR3 contains 13 residues. Per the germline V gene, CDR1 is DFQATT and CDR2 is SNEGSKA (reference sequence). The CDR3 sequence: CSASQGNYGSQHF. The CDR3 DNA reads as TGCAGTGCTAGCCAGGGCAACTATGGGTCCCAGCATTTT.

This clonotype was counted many times. The chain has TRBV27 and TRBJ1-1; possibly TRBD1 for D (6 bases). Germline loops: CDR1 MNHEY, CDR2 SMNVEV (reference sequence). Trimming pared 6 bases from V and 7 bases from J, leaving 18 bases between. This CDR3 spans 14 amino acids. The CDR3 spells CASRDGGPVGEAFF. The DNA for the CDR3 is TGTGCCAGCAGGGACGGGGGCCCGGTCGGTGAAGCTTTCTTT.

The CDR3 sequence: CASSFGIKTEAFF. The CDR3 DNA follows: TGTGCCAGCAGCTTCGGGATCAAAACTGAAGCTTTCTTT. This chain connects TRBV7-2 to TRBJ1-1; D call uncertain. CDR1 is SGHTA and CDR2 is FQGNSA in the germline V gene. V lost 3 bases to trimming and J lost 5 bases, with 10 bases between them. The CDR3 loop spans 13 amino acids.

Regarding this clonotype: Its ends do not fully match the called genes, so a read error is possible. The chain carries TRBV9 and TRBJ2-7; 10 nucleotides align to TRBD1. CDR1 and CDR2 (germline): SGDLS, YYNGEE. There are 16 residues in the CDR3. In DNA, the CDR3 is TGCGCCAGCAGCTCCAGACGGGACAGGGGTACCTACGAGCAGTACTTC. It codes for CASSSRRDRGTYEQYF. Complete variable domain (other parts from reference TRBV9 and TRBJ2-7): DSGVTQTPKHLITATGQRVTLRCSPRSGDLSVYWYQQSLDQGLQFLIQYYNGEERAKGNILERFSAQQFPDLHSELNLSSLELGDSALYFCASSSRRDRGTYEQYFGPGTRLTVT.

V gene TRBV5-8 combines with J gene TRBJ1-1; the D gene is possibly TRBD1 (6 bases). The CDR3 length is 13 residues. Trimming took off 6 bases at V and 1 base at J, with 10 bases between the two ends. CDR1 SGHTS and CDR2 YDEGEE come from the germline V gene. CDR3 in DNA: TGTGCCAGCAACCCACAGGGGAACACTGAAGCTTTCTTT. This encodes CASNPQGNTEAFF.

The V and J genes are TRBV5-1 and TRBJ1-1; D remains ambiguous. The CDR3 is 14 residues long. CDR1 and CDR2 from the germline V gene are SGHRS and YFSETQ. Trimming cost V 0 bases and J 1 base, with 7 bases left between them. CDR3 DNA sequence: TGCGCCAGCAGCTTGGATCCAGGGAACACTGAAGCTTTCTTT. It translates to CASSLDPGNTEAFF.

Turning to this clonotype: The conserved phenylalanine or tryptophan is not found at the CDR3 terminus, so this likely reflects a read error. Because the CDR3's place on the DNA is in doubt, the DNA is left out and the CDR3 is given as listed by TCRdb. The CDR3 region is CASSAPSREYPETY. The rearrangement joins TRBV10-2 to TRBJ1-2; the D call of TRBD1 is as the table states it, not checked on the DNA. The CDR3 spans 14 amino acids, including both terminal residues. CDR1 is WSHSY, CDR2 SAAADI, per germline.

This clonotype has at least ten counts. Relative to the germline gene, one junction end is altered; a read error may explain this. The chain combines TRBV4-3 with TRBJ1-5; a possible D gene is TRBD1 (5 bases). CDR3 length: 15 residues. The V gene's germline CDR1 is LGHNA and CDR2 YSLEER. CDR3 loop: CASSQDLAGYQPQHF. The DNA of the CDR3 is TGTGCCAGCAGCCAAGATTTGGCAGGGTATCAGCCCCAGCATTTT.

This clonotype was seen ten or more times. The J gene is TRBJ2-5, the V gene TRBV3-1; D is perhaps TRBD2 (6 bases). This CDR3 region has 16 residues. V lost 0 bases and J lost 0, with 11 bases in between. Germline V gives CDR1 LGHDT, CDR2 YNNKEL (reference sequence). The CDR3: CASSQEDYRDQETQYF. Here the CDR3 DNA reads TGTGCCAGCAGCCAAGAGGACTACCGGGACCAAGAGACCCAGTACTTC.

The chain joins TRBV3-1 to TRBJ2-7, with TRBD1 matching 11 bases. Germline V gene data show CDR1 as LGHDT and CDR2 as YNNKEL (reference sequence). This CDR3 contains 15 residues. V gave up 4 bases and J gave up 6 bases; unmatched junction bases: 8. DNA for the CDR3: TGTGCCAGCAGCCTTCGGGACAGGGGGTTCGGCGAGCAGTACTTC. This sequence encodes CASSLRDRGFGEQYF.

This clonotype has at least ten counts. The chain recombines TRBV12-3 or TRBV12-4 with TRBJ1-3; 8 bases are a match to TRBD1. The V and J ends lost 0 bases and 3 bases, in that order; junction bases with no gene match: 7. The length of the CDR3 is 17 residues. In nucleotides, the CDR3 is TGTGCCAGCAGTTTAGCGGGGGCAGGGGGCTTTGGAAACACCATATATTTT. This translates into CASSLAGAGGFGNTIYF.

The rearrangement joins TRBV5-1 to TRBJ1-3; unclear D gene. Germline V gives CDR1 SGHRS, CDR2 YFSETQ. The CDR3 length is 13 residues. V was pared by 4 bases and J by 12 bases, with 17 bases between. CDR3 in amino acids: CASSATSGGNIYF. CDR3 DNA: TGCGCCAGCAGCGCTACCTCTGGAGGCAACATATATTTT.

CDR3 sequence (DNA): TGTGCCAGCAGTTTAGCAGGGGAGTCACCCCTCCACTTT. Amino acid sequence: CASSLAGESPLHF. The chain links TRBV12-3 or TRBV12-4 to TRBJ1-6, with a tentative D call TRBD1 (5 bases). The CDR3 runs 13 residues. Trimming stripped 0 bases from V and 10 bases from J, with 7 bases between.

The DNA for the CDR3 is TGCAGCGGGGCGGGACAGGGCTACACCTTC. This encodes CSGAGQGYTF. The chain links TRBV20-1 to TRBJ1-2; 7 nucleotides agree with TRBD1. CDR3 length equals 10 residues. Germline loops: CDR1 DFQATT, CDR2 SNEGSKA (reference sequence).

This clonotype was seen ten or more times. This chain uses TRBV2 with TRBJ2-5, with D unclear. CDR1 SNHLY and CDR2 FYNNEI come from the germline V gene. V was clipped by 6 bases and J by 1 base, with 15 bases between them. The CDR3 spans 15 residues. The CDR3 DNA is TGTGCCAGCAGCTTCGCTGGGGAATCCCAAGAGACCCAGTACTTC. Protein product: CASSFAGESQETQYF.

The genes are TRBV5-4 and TRBJ2-3, with D perhaps being TRBD1 or TRBD2 (6 bases each). The CDR3 contains 13 residues. The V gene lost 3 bases and the J gene lost 7 bases, with 12 bases spanning the gap. Germline CDR1 SGHNT, CDR2 YYREEE (reference sequence). Here the CDR3 reads CASSSRGANTQYF. CDR3 DNA sequence: TGTGCCAGCAGCTCTAGGGGGGCGAATACGCAGTATTTT.

The chain has TRBV11-3 and TRBJ1-5, with D possibly matching TRBD1 (5 bases). CDR3 size: 15 residues. Deletions cut 5 bases from V and 2 bases from J, with 13 bases between. Germline values: CDR1 SGHNT, CDR2 YENEEA. The CDR3 coding sequence is TGTGCCAGCAGCACACAGGCGGCGCGCAATCAGCCCCAGCATTTT. It translates to CASSTQAARNQPQHF.

Comments on this clonotype: One end of the junction is discordant with germline, which a read error may explain. CDR3 protein: CATCQDSGGTVSFF. CDR3 coding DNA: TGCGCCACCTGCCAAGACTCCGGCGGGACAGTCAGTTTCTTC. The rearrangement joins TRBV7-2 to TRBJ2-7; possible D gene TRBD1, 7 bases. This CDR3 spans 14 amino acids. CDR1 is SGHTA, CDR2 FQGNSA, per germline.

The chain links TRBV7-9 to TRBJ2-7; D gene uncertain. The germline V gene encodes CDR1 SEHNR and CDR2 FQNEAQ (reference sequence). The ends were cut back, 5 bases at V and 0 bases at J, with 11 bases in the middle. The CDR3 consists of 14 residues. The CDR3 DNA reads TGTGCCAGCAGCGTGGACCCGACCTCCTACGAGCAGTACTTC. This encodes CASSVDPTSYEQYF. The variable domain in full, with the rest retrieved from reference TRBV7-9 and TRBJ2-7, is DTGVSQNPRHKITKRGQNVTFRCDPISEHNRLYWYRQTLGQGPEFLTYFQNEAQLEKSRLLSDRFSAERPKGSFSTLEIQRTEQGDSAMYLCASSVDPTSYEQYFGPGTRLTVT.

The chain employs TRBV10-3 and TRBJ2-7; no definite D call. In germline, CDR1 is ENHRY, CDR2 SYGVKD. Trimming took 10 bases from V and 5 from J, leaving 21 bases between them. CDR3 size: 14 residues. DNA for the CDR3: TGTGCCAGCAGCGAGGCAGAGCTCGTCGACGAGCAGTACTTC. It translates to CASSEAELVDEQYF.

With respect to this clonotype: A junction boundary mismatches the germline segment, possibly from a read error. The chain employs TRBV5-1 and TRBJ1-1; D is possibly TRBD1 (6 bases). CDR3 length: 13 amino acids. CDR1 is SGHRS and CDR2 is YFSETQ in the germline V gene. CDR3: CASSGQLINTAFF. CDR3 nucleotide sequence: TGTGCCAGCAGCGGACAGTTAATCAACACAGCTTTCTTT.